This TCR beta chain was documented in a study of T cell repertoires in cytomegalovirus infection. Study details: Shared public TCR beta signatures pointed to both CMV infection and a matching HLA type. Study-wide results and caveats: Cumulated frequencies of public TCR beta families served to identify carriers of CMV plus the relevant HLA.

V lost 2 bases, J lost 8 bases, and 2 bases stayed unmatched. From germline, CDR1 is SGDLS and CDR2 YYNGEE. This CDR3 is built from 14 residues. TCRdb called the reads again in MiXCR, with one record for every CDR3 protein. The table has over 300,000 distinct CDR3 sequences, roughly 15% seen once. This clonotype was counted only a few times. Its antigen is not known. The chain links TRBV9 to TRBJ1-4; 11 nucleotides line up with TRBD1. The sequence was obtained from a human donor in good health (CMV status not recorded). Some clones in this sample may be carry-over from other donors' samples. Specimen: PBMCs. CDR3 loop: CASSVGTGGEKLFF. The CDR3 DNA reads TGTGCCAGCAGCGTCGGGACAGGGGGAGAAAAACTGTTTTTT.